These 2 T cell receptor beta chains originate from one sample sequenced in a study of T cell therapy after organ transplantation. These receptors have no known antigen. The table came from immunoSEQ multiplex PCR; TCRdb's copy has only in-frame clones and leaves some out. Of over 2,500 clones listed, 80% to 85% are singletons. As to time point: 4-8 weeks after completion of therapy. Specimen: CD8+ T cells from blood, collected after autologous CMV-specific T cell therapy. The source of these receptors is a human patient who had received a solid organ transplant and had CMV disease. Some T cells may be the graft donor's.

The chain carries TRBV5-6 and TRBJ1-1, with D uncertain. Trimming took off 3 bases at V and 8 bases at J, with 8 bases between the two ends. This CDR3 spans 11 amino acids. In germline, CDR1 is SGHDT, CDR2 YYEEEE. The CDR3, as DNA: TGTGCCAGCAGCTGGGCAGCGGAAGCTTTCTTT. It specifies CASSWAAEAFF.

This clone was detected a few times. J is TRBJ1-5 and V is TRBV7-9; D not certain. Germline V lookup: CDR1 SEHNR, CDR2 FQNEAQ (reference sequence). Trimming removed 4 bases at V and 3 bases at J, with 4 bases between. The CDR3 covers 12 residues. In DNA, the CDR3 is TGTGCCAGCAGCTCCTTCAATCAGCCCCAGCATTTT. It codes for CASSSFNQPQHF.